Reported below is one T cell receptor beta chain. This specimen belongs to a study of blood T cell repertoires in COVID-19. Overall study: Material from acute and convalescent COVID-19 was sourced from the United States, Italy and Spain.

The repertoire was sequenced with immunoSEQ multiplex PCR; TCRdb's copy has only in-frame clones and lacks some. The sample records some 200,000 clones, over 75% being singletons. Germline values: CDR1 MNHEY, CDR2 SVGAGI. The CDR3 is 12 amino acids. With 2 bases removed from V and 9 bases from J, the gap between germline ends came to 8 bases. The sample comprised PBMCs or T cells enriched from blood (not recorded which). This TCR was recovered from a man aged 40-55 years who had recovered from COVID-19. The chain couples TRBV6-5 to TRBJ1-5; D not certain. The CDR3, as DNA: TGTGCCAGCAGTTACCAGACATCGCCCCAGCATTTT. It is translated as CASSYQTSPQHF.